The source of this T cell receptor (beta chain) is a study of radiotherapy plus CTLA-4 blockade in lung cancer. This clone was counted once. Its antigen is unknown. Clones were read by immunoSEQ multiplex PCR, and TCRdb kept only the in-frame ones, dropping some. This table has 90,000 to 130,000 clones, over 65% appearing once. The CDR3 runs 13 residues. With V trimmed by 3 bases and J by 9 bases, 3 bases remained unmatched. Germline CDR1 MNHNS, CDR2 SASEGT. Overall study results and limits: Early blood T cell clone changes and increased post-radiation serum interferon-beta were reportedly the strongest response predictors.

Sequencing used peripheral blood, obtained from a patient treated with radiotherapy plus ipilimumab. This clonotype originated in a human donor with non-small cell lung cancer that progressed on radiotherapy plus ipilimumab. Some clones in this sample may be carry-over from other donors' samples. The J gene is TRBJ1-3, the V gene TRBV6-1; TRBD1 matches 9 bases. The CDR3 spells CASSETGQGTIYF. Here the CDR3 DNA reads TGTGCCAGCAGTGAGACGGGACAGGGCACCATATATTTT.